The 12 T cell receptor beta chains below were found in one sample sequenced in a study of control samples from healthy donors and cancer patients (dated by TCRdb to about 2020). Library method: the immunoSEQ multiplex PCR assay. TCRdb mirrors the immuneACCESS table, restricted to in-frame sequences. Some clones are absent from its copies; in checked studies, under half trace to an unresolved V gene, and the reason for the others is unknown. The sample table lists around 55,000 clones, around 95% of them with a count of one. Around 1% of the sample is taken by the ten largest. Sample: blood. The receptors were gathered from a woman younger than 30 in good health.

The V call is TRBV9, the J call TRBJ1-5; no clear D gene. The V and J ends lost 0 bases and 4 bases respectively, with 8 bases between them. This CDR3 region has 14 residues. Germline-derived CDR1 and CDR2 are SGDLS and YYNGEE. The CDR3: CASSVEPENQPQHF. The CDR3 DNA sequence: TGTGCCAGCAGCGTAGAGCCAGAAAATCAGCCCCAGCATTTT.

This clone was recorded once. V usage is TRBV19 and J usage is TRBJ1-5; tentatively, D is TRBD1 (6 bases). There are 14 residues in the CDR3. Germline V gene sequence: CDR1 LNHDA, CDR2 SQIVND (reference sequence). V shed 5 bases and J shed 6 bases, with 14 bases lying between them. CDR3 residues: CASSSGGWSQPQHF. The CDR3, as DNA: TGTGCCAGTAGTTCGGGGGGCTGGAGTCAGCCCCAGCATTTT. The whole variable domain, remainder taken from reference TRBV19 and TRBJ1-5, is DGGITQSPKYLFRKEGQNVTLSCEQNLNHDAMYWYRQDPGQGLRLIYYSQIVNDFQKGDIAEGYSVSREKKESFPLTVTSAQKNPTAFYLCASSSGGWSQPQHFGDGTRLSIL.

The chain joins TRBV7-2 to TRBJ1-5; D gene ambiguous. The CDR3 contains 12 residues. Trimming took off 3 bases at V and 6 bases at J, with 6 bases between the two ends. Germline V lookup: CDR1 SGHTA, CDR2 FQGNSA. The CDR3 region is CASSLGSQPQHF. DNA for the CDR3: TGTGCCAGCAGCTTGGGTAGTCAGCCCCAGCATTTT.

This rearrangement joins TRBV6-5 to TRBJ1-1; 9 positions agree with TRBD1. Germline CDR1 MNHEY, CDR2 SVGAGI. The CDR3 has 15 amino acids. Losses at the gene ends were 6 bases for V and 6 bases for J; bases not matched to a gene: 11. In nucleotides, the CDR3 is TGTGCCAGCAGATATGCCTGGACAGGGGAAGCTGAAGCTTTCTTT. It is translated as CASRYAWTGEAEAFF.

The J gene is TRBJ2-5, the V gene TRBV6-2 or TRBV6-3; possibly TRBD2 for D (5 bases). V was trimmed by 0 bases and J by 5 bases, leaving 16 bases between them. Germline V gives CDR1 MNHEY, CDR2 SVGEGT. CDR3 size: 16 residues. The CDR3 DNA follows: TGTGCCAGCAGTTACTCGCGGTGGGGAGTTGCTGAGACCCAGTACTTC. Its protein is CASSYSRWGVAETQYF.

This clone was observed a few times. As DNA, the CDR3 is TGTGCCAGCAGCTTCCTTCAGGGGATCGATGGCTACACCTTC. It specifies CASSFLQGIDGYTF. This sequence joins TRBV7-2 and TRBJ1-2; maybe TRBD1 (6 bases). The CDR3 runs to 14 residues. From germline, CDR1 is SGHTA and CDR2 FQGNSA. V lost 3 bases and J lost 6, with 14 bases in between.

The chain uses TRBV4-1 and TRBJ1-4; D perhaps matches TRBD1 (6 bases). V lost 2 bases to trimming and J lost 8 bases, with 15 bases between them. Germline CDR1 reads MGHRA; CDR2 reads YSYEKL. The CDR3 totals 15 residues. The CDR3 loop reads CASSQPVSGVEKLFF. In DNA, the CDR3 is TGCGCCAGCAGCCAACCGGTATCAGGGGTCGAAAAACTGTTTTTT.

The chain combines TRBV23-1 with TRBJ1-4, with 9 bases matching TRBD1. TRBV23-1 is an open reading frame, and its role is uncertain. The CDR3 length is 17 residues. J gave up 6 bases and V 4 bases, and 12 bases lay outside the gene matches. The CDR3 DNA reads as TGCGCCAGCAGTCCCCCACAAAGACAGGGGGAGGATGAAAAACTGTTTTTT. The encoded protein is CASSPPQRQGEDEKLFF.

V is TRBV4-2 and J is TRBJ2-5, with 7 bases aligning to TRBD2. Per germline, CDR1 LGHNA and CDR2 YNFKEQ. V shed 4 bases, J shed 2 bases, and the junction held 1 base outside the gene matches. The CDR3 is 13 residues long. This CDR3 reads CASSRGLQETQYF. DNA for the CDR3: TGTGCCAGCAGCCGGGGACTACAAGAGACCCAGTACTTC.

V is TRBV19 and J is TRBJ1-1, with D unclear. This CDR3 has 17 residues. Germline CDR1 LNHDA, CDR2 SQIVND (reference sequence). The V gene lost 10 bases and the J gene lost 0 bases, with 24 bases spanning the gap. CDR3 bases: TGTGCCACCTTAAGCTCAGCACGGGGATTAATGAACACTGAAGCTTTCTTT. Its translation is CATLSSARGLMNTEAFF. Based on the CDR3 plus reference TRBV19 and TRBJ1-1, the full variable domain is DGGITQSPKYLFRKEGQNVTLSCEQNLNHDAMYWYRQDPGQGLRLIYYSQIVNDFQKGDIAEGYSVSREKKESFPLTVTSAQKNPTAFYLCATLSSARGLMNTEAFFGQGTRLTVV.

This chain joins TRBV5-6 and TRBJ1-2, with D unclear. This CDR3 is 12 amino acids long. Germline CDR1 and CDR2: SGHDT and YYEEEE. Trimming took off 4 bases at V and 8 bases at J, with 12 bases between the two ends. DNA of the CDR3: TGTGCCAGCAGCCCATTAGGTTGGGGCTACACCTTC. This gives the protein CASSPLGWGYTF.

The chain recombines TRBV28 with TRBJ1-1; D is uncertain. Germline lookup yields CDR1 MDHEN and CDR2 SYDVKM. The CDR3 has 13 amino acids. The V end lost 9 bases, the J end lost 5 bases, and 16 bases lay between the germline ends. The CDR3 bases are TGTGCCAGTGCACAACGACCGGGAACTGAAGCTTTCTTT. Translation: CASAQRPGTEAFF.